This T cell receptor beta chain comes out of a study of cytomegalovirus exposure and HLA in healthy donors. Study at large: Earlier, almost 120 million unique TCR beta sequences were recovered from around 180 million T cells by an analysis.

Each donor was healthy, and each was a bone marrow donor. To note about this clone: What it binds is not known.

Study findings and constraints: Differences between HLA loci emerged in a later analysis of TCR association rates, with DRB1 most and HLA-C fewest.

V was trimmed by 3 bases and J by 2 bases, leaving 8 bases between them. This CDR3 comprises 13 residues. Germline-derived CDR1 and CDR2 are SGHTA and FQGNSA. The study ran its PCR with 60 Vbeta and 13 Jbeta primers. The repertoire was sequenced with immunoSEQ multiplex PCR; TCRdb's copy has only in-frame clones and lacks some. The sample includes under 250,000 clones, about 81% of them seen just once. The source material was PBMCs. This TCR was recovered from a woman aged 55-69 years in good health and CMV-seropositive. This chain uses TRBV7-2 with TRBJ2-7; the D gene is possibly TRBD2 (5 bases). DNA for the CDR3: TGTGCCAGCAGCTTTGGGCGGGCCTACGAGCAGTACTTC. Translating gives CASSFGRAYEQYF.